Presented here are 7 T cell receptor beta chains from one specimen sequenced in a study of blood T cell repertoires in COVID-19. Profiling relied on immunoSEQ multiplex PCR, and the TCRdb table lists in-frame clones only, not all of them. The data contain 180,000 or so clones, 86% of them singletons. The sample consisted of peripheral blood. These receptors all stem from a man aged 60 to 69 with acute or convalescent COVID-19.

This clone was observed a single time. The CDR3 nucleotides are TGTGCCAGCAGCTTCCAGAGGGGAGGAGGAGTCACTGAAGCTTTCTTT. Encoded protein: CASSFQRGGGVTEAFF. The chain links TRBV7-8 to TRBJ1-1; possible D gene TRBD1, 5 bases. The V gene lost 3 bases and the J gene lost 4 bases, with 18 bases spanning the gap. There are 16 residues in the CDR3. CDR1 is SGHVS and CDR2 is FQNEAQ in the germline V gene.

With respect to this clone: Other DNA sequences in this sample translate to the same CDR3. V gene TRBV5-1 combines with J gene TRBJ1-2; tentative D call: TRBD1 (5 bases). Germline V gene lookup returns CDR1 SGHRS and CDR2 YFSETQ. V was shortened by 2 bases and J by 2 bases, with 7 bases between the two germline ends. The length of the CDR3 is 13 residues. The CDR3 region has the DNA TGCGCCAGCAGCTTTGCAGGGAACTATGGCTACACCTTC. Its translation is CASSFAGNYGYTF. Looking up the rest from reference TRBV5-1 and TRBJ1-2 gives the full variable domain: KAGVTQTPRYLIKTRGQQVTLSCSPISGHRSVSWYQQTPGQGLQFLFEYFSETQRNKGNFPGRFSGRQFSNSRSEMNVSTLELGDSALYLCASSFAGNYGYTFGSGTRLTVV.

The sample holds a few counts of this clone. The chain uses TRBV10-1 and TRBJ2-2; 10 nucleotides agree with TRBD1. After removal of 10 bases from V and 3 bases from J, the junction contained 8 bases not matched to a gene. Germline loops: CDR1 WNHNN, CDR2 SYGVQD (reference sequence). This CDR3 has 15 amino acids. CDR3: CANPGQGIHTGELFF. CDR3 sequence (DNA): TGCGCCAACCCGGGACAGGGGATTCACACCGGGGAGCTGTTTTTT.

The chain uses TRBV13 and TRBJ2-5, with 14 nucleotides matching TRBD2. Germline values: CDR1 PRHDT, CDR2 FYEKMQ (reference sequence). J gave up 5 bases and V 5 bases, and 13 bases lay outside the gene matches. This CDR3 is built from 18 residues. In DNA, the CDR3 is TGTGCCAGCAGCAAATATCCCGGGACTAGCGGGAGTGGGGAGACCCAGTACTTC. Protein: CASSKYPGTSGSGETQYF.

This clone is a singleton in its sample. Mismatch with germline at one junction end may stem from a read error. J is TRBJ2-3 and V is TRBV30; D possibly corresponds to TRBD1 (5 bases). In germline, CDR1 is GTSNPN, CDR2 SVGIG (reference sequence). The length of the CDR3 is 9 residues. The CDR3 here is CALGVLRRF. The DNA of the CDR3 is TGTGCCCTAGGGGTTCTCAGAAGATTT.

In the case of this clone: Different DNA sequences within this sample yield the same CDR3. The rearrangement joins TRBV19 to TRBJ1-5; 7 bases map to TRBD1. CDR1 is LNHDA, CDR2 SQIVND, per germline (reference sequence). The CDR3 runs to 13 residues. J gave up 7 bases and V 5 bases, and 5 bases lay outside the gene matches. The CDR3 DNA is TGTGCCAGTAGTGGTACAGGGGTACAGCCCCAGCATTTT. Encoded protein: CASSGTGVQPQHF.

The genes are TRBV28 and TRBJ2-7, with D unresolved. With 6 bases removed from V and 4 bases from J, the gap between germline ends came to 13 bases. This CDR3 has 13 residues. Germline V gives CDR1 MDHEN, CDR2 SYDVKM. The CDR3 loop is CASSSTPIYEQYF. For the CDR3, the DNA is TGTGCCAGCAGCTCTACCCCGATTTACGAGCAGTACTTC.